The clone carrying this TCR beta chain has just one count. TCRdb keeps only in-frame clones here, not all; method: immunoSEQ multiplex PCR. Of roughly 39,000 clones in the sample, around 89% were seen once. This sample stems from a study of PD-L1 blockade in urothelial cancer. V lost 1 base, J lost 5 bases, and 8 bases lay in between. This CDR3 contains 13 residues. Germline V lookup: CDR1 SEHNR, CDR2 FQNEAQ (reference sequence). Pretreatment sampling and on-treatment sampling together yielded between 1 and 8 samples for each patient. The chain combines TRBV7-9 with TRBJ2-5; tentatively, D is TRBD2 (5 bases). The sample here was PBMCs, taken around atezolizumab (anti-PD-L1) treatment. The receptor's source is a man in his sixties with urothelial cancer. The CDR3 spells CASSLVLVETQYF. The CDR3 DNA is TGTGCCAGCAGCTTAGTACTAGTGGAGACCCAGTACTTC.